These T cell receptor beta chains were read from a single sample in a study of CD8 T cells in ankylosing spondylitis. One entry per CDR3 protein results from TCRdb running MiXCR on the 5' RACE reads. The repertoire has around 340,000 distinct CDR3 sequences, around 20% of them found once; the top ten carry roughly 14%. Sequencing used blood, either unsorted or a sorted T cell fraction (not recorded which). The receptors come from a male donor with ankylosing spondylitis or in good health (not recorded which). Each CDR3 is given with its conserved first and last residue. Fields, in order: CDR3 length, V gene, clone size, J gene, D gene, CDR3 protein, CDR3 DNA. The D gene is left open where the match is weak. Clone size is not always given. Where it is, it says once, few, many or a class for expanded clones.

>16|TRBV11-2|few|TRBJ2-3|-
CASSLGVEPETDTQYF
TGTGCCAGCAGCTTAGGAGTAGAGCCCGAGACAGATACGCAGTATTTT
>15|TRBV2|few|TRBJ2-7|-
CASSSAGTSLNEQYF
TGTGCCAGCAGTTCGGCCGGGACTTCCCTCAACGAGCAGTACTTC
>15|TRBV6-1|-|TRBJ2-1|-
CASSTPDTSYNEQFF
TGTGCCAGCAGTACCCCTGACACCTCCTACAATGAGCAGTTCTTC
>15|TRBV12-3/TRBV12-4|few|TRBJ2-1|TRBD2
CASSSTSGADNEQFF
TGTGCCAGCAGTTCGACTAGCGGGGCGGACAATGAGCAGTTCTTC
>15|TRBV9|-|TRBJ2-5|TRBD1
CASSLGTAPQETQYF
TGTGCCAGCAGCCTGGGGACAGCACCCCAAGAGACCCAGTACTTC
>16|TRBV15|-|TRBJ2-1|TRBD1
CATSRRTGGNYNEQFF
TGTGCCACCAGCAGAAGAACAGGGGGTAATTACAATGAGCAGTTCTTC
>15|TRBV5-6|few|TRBJ1-2|-
CASSLAGSGYYGYTF
TGTGCCAGCAGCTTGGCCGGTTCCGGATACTATGGCTACACCTTC
>15|TRBV7-3|few|TRBJ2-3|-
CASSLSLGGTDTQYF
TGTGCCAGCAGCTTATCGTTAGGGGGTACAGATACGCAGTATTTT
>14|TRBV29-1|few|TRBJ2-3|-
CSVRFGGSADTQYF
TGCAGCGTCCGCTTCGGGGGTTCGGCAGATACGCAGTATTTT
>13|TRBV30|-|TRBJ2-5|-
CAWSVSEFGTQYF
TGTGCCTGGAGTGTTTCGGAGTTCGGGACCCAGTACTTC
>14|TRBV12-3/TRBV12-4|few|TRBJ2-5|TRBD2
CASRVAGLQETQYF
TGTGCCAGCCGGGTAGCGGGTCTCCAAGAGACCCAGTACTTC
>17|TRBV7-9|-|TRBJ2-3|TRBD1
CASSLAIAGGLTDTQYF
TGTGCCAGCAGCTTAGCCATCGCAGGGGGCTTGACAGATACGCAGTATTTT
>13|TRBV6-1|few|TRBJ2-7|TRBD2
CATTGGNFYEQYF
TGTGCCACCACGGGGGGTAATTTCTACGAGCAGTACTTC
>15|TRBV5-5|-|TRBJ2-7|-
CASSLVWSTTYEQYF
TGTGCCAGCAGCTTGGTCTGGTCTACTACCTACGAGCAGTACTTC
>15|TRBV4-1|-|TRBJ2-5|-
CASSQEQANQETQYF
TGCGCCAGCAGCCAAGAGCAGGCAAATCAAGAGACCCAGTACTTC
>15|TRBV15|-|TRBJ2-3|TRBD2
CATSSGTGGPDTQYF
TGTGCCACCAGCAGCGGGACGGGGGGGCCAGATACGCAGTATTTT
>19|TRBV4-1|-|TRBJ2-3|TRBD2
CASSHPTSGGEASTDTQYF
TGCGCCAGCAGCCACCCTACTAGCGGGGGGGAAGCTAGCACAGATACGCAGTATTTT
>14|TRBV7-9|few|TRBJ2-2|-
CASSLGLAVGELFF
TGTGCCAGCAGCTTAGGCCTCGCCGTCGGGGAGCTGTTTTTT
>15|TRBV6-1|-|TRBJ1-1|TRBD1
CASREQGEGATEAFF
TGTGCCAGCAGGGAACAGGGTGAGGGGGCCACTGAAGCTTTCTTT
>15|TRBV25-1|-|TRBJ2-3|-
CASSVNWGSTDTQYF
TGTGCCAGCAGTGTTAACTGGGGAAGCACAGATACGCAGTATTTT
>14|TRBV7-8|-|TRBJ2-1|TRBD1
CASSPQDREGEQFF
TGTGCCAGCAGCCCACAGGACAGGGAAGGTGAGCAGTTCTTC
>15|TRBV7-2|-|TRBJ2-1|-
CASSLEDWRPNEQFF
TGTGCCAGCAGCTTGGAGGACTGGCGGCCCAATGAGCAGTTCTTC
>13|TRBV29-1|-|TRBJ2-7|TRBD1
CSVWTGGPYEQYF
TGCAGCGTCTGGACAGGGGGACCCTACGAGCAGTACTTC
>17|TRBV21-1|-|TRBJ2-1|-
CASSKGVSGGLYNEQFF
TGTGCCAGCAGCAAAGGGGTTAGCGGGGGATTATACAATGAGCAGTTCTTC
>13|TRBV5-1|few|TRBJ2-5|TRBD1
CASSEQGIETQYF
TGCGCCAGCAGCGAACAGGGGATTGAGACCCAGTACTTC
>15|TRBV7-2|few|TRBJ2-7|TRBD1
CASSYGTGGTYEQYF
TGTGCCAGCAGCTACGGGACAGGGGGTACCTACGAGCAGTACTTC
>13|TRBV7-9|-|TRBJ2-5|TRBD1
CASINTGGETQYF
TGTGCCAGCATCAATACAGGGGGAGAGACCCAGTACTTC
>15|TRBV15|-|TRBJ2-1|TRBD2
CATSTGSGGVDEQFF
TGTGCCACCAGCACTGGTAGCGGGGGGGTGGATGAGCAGTTCTTC
>14|TRBV5-5|few|TRBJ2-4|-
CASSHPSSKNIQYF
TGTGCCAGCAGCCACCCGAGCTCCAAAAACATTCAGTACTTC
>15|TRBV6-5|few|TRBJ1-6|-
CASSYGLPGNSPLHF
TGTGCCAGCAGTTACGGGCTACCTGGGAATTCACCCCTCCACTTT
>17|TRBV25-1|few|TRBJ2-1|-
CASSNFWDTSIYNEQFF
TGTGCCAGCAGTAACTTCTGGGACACGAGCATTTACAATGAGCAGTTCTTC
>13|TRBV15|few|TRBJ2-1|TRBD2
CATSRGLAGGPNF
TGTGCCACCAGCAGAGGACTAGCGGGGGGGCCCAACTTC
>11|TRBV12-3/TRBV12-4|few|TRBJ1-6|-
CASSFLDSLHF
TGTGCCAGCAGTTTCCTGGACTCCCTCCACTTT
>13|TRBV5-1|few|TRBJ1-5|-
CASSLGAYQPQHF
TGCGCCAGCAGCTTGGGGGCCTATCAGCCCCAGCATTTT
>12|TRBV6-2/TRBV6-3|few|TRBJ2-1|-
CASSYPIGLWFF
TGTGCCAGCAGTTACCCCATAGGCCTGTGGTTCTTC
>13|TRBV30|few|TRBJ2-3|-
CAWSAWGPDTQYF
TGTGCCTGGAGTGCATGGGGTCCAGATACGCAGTATTTT
>14|TRBV15|-|TRBJ2-1|TRBD1
CATVGTASYNEQFF
TGTGCCACCGTTGGGACAGCATCCTACAATGAGCAGTTCTTC
>15|TRBV5-1|few|TRBJ2-1|TRBD1
CASSQTGAGYNEQFF
TGCGCCAGCAGCCAAACAGGGGCCGGCTACAATGAGCAGTTCTTC
>18|TRBV4-1|-|TRBJ2-6|TRBD1
CASSYTGTEVGGANVLTF
TGCGCCAGCAGCTATACCGGGACAGAAGTTGGGGGGGCCAACGTCCTGACTTTC
>18|TRBV20-1|once|TRBJ2-7|-
CSARDQDSDVGLFYEQYF
TGCAGTGCTAGAGACCAGGACAGTGACGTGGGTTTATTCTACGAGCAGTACTTC
>14|TRBV7-9|-|TRBJ2-7|-
CASSQAAKGYEQYF
TGTGCCAGCAGCCAAGCGGCGAAAGGTTACGAGCAGTACTTC
>13|TRBV5-1|-|TRBJ2-1|-
CASRGVLSDEQFF
TGCGCCAGCAGAGGGGTACTGAGCGATGAGCAGTTCTTC
>14|TRBV7-9|-|TRBJ2-2|-
CASSLDTNTGELFF
TGTGCCAGCAGCTTAGATACGAACACCGGGGAGCTGTTTTTT
>13|TRBV5-1|few|TRBJ2-3|-
CASSDDGTDTQYF
TGCGCCAGCAGTGATGATGGCACAGATACGCAGTATTTT
>13|TRBV27|-|TRBJ2-1|-
CASSLARVDEQFF
TGTGCCAGCAGTTTGGCTAGAGTGGATGAGCAGTTCTTC
>16|TRBV5-6|-|TRBJ2-7|-
CASSSDRDKSFYEQYF
TGTGCCAGCAGCTCGGACCGGGACAAGAGTTTCTACGAGCAGTACTTC
>14|TRBV20-1|few|TRBJ2-3|-
CRCGGRSHTDTQYF
TGCAGATGCGGGGGCCGCTCCCACACAGATACGCAGTATTTT
>14|TRBV15|-|TRBJ2-5|-
CATSKGGAEGTQYF
TGTGCCACCAGCAAAGGAGGAGCAGAAGGGACCCAGTACTTC
>16|TRBV12-3/TRBV12-4|-|TRBJ2-1|TRBD2
CASSTLLAGGPDEQFF
TGTGCCAGCAGTACCCTACTAGCGGGGGGGCCCGATGAGCAGTTCTTC
>13|TRBV12-3/TRBV12-4|-|TRBJ1-1|TRBD1
CASRRDRGTEAFF
TGTGCCAGCAGACGCGACAGGGGGACTGAAGCTTTCTTT
>15|TRBV12-3/TRBV12-4|few|TRBJ2-7|-
CASQKGDIASYEQYF
TGTGCCAGCCAAAAAGGGGACATCGCATCCTACGAGCAGTACTTC
>14|TRBV12-3/TRBV12-4|many|TRBJ1-1|-
CASSSNPANTEAFF
TGTGCCAGCAGTTCAAATCCGGCGAACACTGAAGCTTTCTTT
>14|TRBV20-1|-|TRBJ2-5|-
CSARFPKSQETQYF
TGCAGTGCTAGATTTCCGAAAAGCCAAGAGACCCAGTACTTC
>14|TRBV11-2|-|TRBJ1-5|TRBD1
CASSLGQDLGPQHF
TGTGCCAGCAGCCTAGGACAGGACCTAGGGCCCCAGCATTTT
>15|TRBV4-1|-|TRBJ2-7|TRBD2
CASSQGTSGVYEQYF
TGCGCCAGCAGCCAGGGGACTAGCGGGGTGTACGAGCAGTACTTC
>14|TRBV12-3/TRBV12-4|many|TRBJ2-7|TRBD1
CASTLGGQAYEQYF
TGTGCCAGCACCCTTGGGGGACAGGCCTACGAGCAGTACTTC
>13|TRBV24-1|few|TRBJ2-2|-
CATARENTGELFF
TGTGCCACCGCCAGGGAGAATACCGGGGAGCTGTTTTTT
>18|TRBV2|once|TRBJ2-1|TRBD1
CARSSDRGAQRAYNEQFF
TGTGCCCGCAGTAGCGACAGGGGAGCTCAGCGGGCATACAATGAGCAGTTCTTC
>15|TRBV2|few|TRBJ2-3|TRBD1
CASLSTGWGTDTQYF
TGTGCCAGCCTTTCGACAGGGTGGGGCACAGATACGCAGTATTTT